This T cell receptor beta chain was captured by sequencing in a study of blood T cells in healthy people across ages. PCR was performed a second time for roughly 7 to 11 cycles using a sample-barcoded 5' primer and a J-beta primer mix. MiXCR, run by TCRdb on the 5' RACE reads, gives a single entry per CDR3 protein. Of 600,000 to 1,000,000 distinct CDR3 sequences listed, roughly 25% were seen once; the top ten hold 3.7%. CDR1 DFQATT and CDR2 SNEGSKA come from the germline V gene (reference sequence). The V and J ends lost 3 bases and 6 bases, in that order; junction bases with no gene match: 12. This CDR3 region has 16 residues. The same data also contributed to another study, on T cells of mothers and their children.

Sequenced: blood. The chain joins TRBV20-1 to TRBJ2-7; 12 positions match TRBD1. The TCR was taken from a boy aged 10-17 years in good health. CDR3 sequence reads: CSARLPGTGGGGEQYF. The CDR3 DNA reads TGCAGTGCTAGGCTTCCCGGGACAGGGGGCGGCGGCGAGCAGTACTTC.